Listed here are 30 T cell receptor beta chains from one sample, sequenced in a study of T cells in Graves' hyperthyroidism and ophthalmopathy (dated by TCRdb to about 2019). Receptor libraries were prepared by multiplex PCR. The sample was run on an Illumina HiSeq 2000. The TCR beta CDR3 regions were amplified from RNA transcripts. The first round of RT-PCR for the TCR CDR3 was performed with the HTBI primer set and the Qiagen OneStep RT-PCR kit. Using fastp trimming at Q25 and MiXCR clonotype assembly, TCRdb reanalyzed the public sequencing data and kept in-frame beta chains. Rows matching on CDR3 protein sequence are summarized as one entry with the most common DNA and genes. This sample has over 500,000 distinct CDR3 sequences in its table, and more than 15% of those were observed once. Of the sample, less than 30% falls within the top ten clones. Source material: blood. All receptors derive from a woman under 40 with Graves' ophthalmopathy.

This clonotype was seen many times. V is TRBV30 and J is TRBJ1-1; possibly TRBD1 for D (5 bases). The germline V gene has CDR1 GTSNPN and CDR2 SVGIG (reference sequence). With 8 bases removed from V and 4 bases from J, the gap between germline ends came to 11 bases. The CDR3 totals 11 residues. CDR3 nucleotides: TGTGCCCGTGGACACGTCACTGAAGCTTTCTTT. It encodes CARGHVTEAFF.

This chain connects TRBV9 to TRBJ1-1, with D uncertain. Germline V gives CDR1 SGDLS, CDR2 YYNGEE. The CDR3 runs 13 residues. Between the trimmed V and J ends, which lost 4 bases and 0 bases, there was a span of 7 bases. CDR3 nucleotide sequence: TGTGCCAGCAGCCCCCACTTGAACACTGAAGCTTTCTTT. It encodes CASSPHLNTEAFF.

This clonotype was counted at least ten times. The chain carries TRBV7-6 and TRBJ1-2; D is uncertain. Germline V gives CDR1 SGHVS, CDR2 FNYEAQ. This CDR3 spans 14 amino acids. V was clipped by 5 bases and J by 4 bases, with 14 bases between them. The CDR3 region is CASSMRGSGYGYTF. In nucleotides, the CDR3 is TGTGCCAGCAGCATGCGAGGTTCGGGCTATGGCTACACCTTC.

This clonotype was seen just once. The chain is built from TRBV10-2 and TRBJ2-7, with 7 bases lining up with TRBD2. With 7 bases clipped from V and 6 bases from J, the junction kept 6 bases outside the gene matches. From germline, CDR1 is WSHSY and CDR2 SAAADI. CDR3 length equals 12 residues. CDR3 region: CASTGGRGEQYF. The CDR3, as DNA: TGCGCCAGCACTGGCGGGAGAGGCGAGCAGTACTTC.

This clonotype was detected many times. The chain uses TRBV4-1 and TRBJ2-3; 9 bases are a match to TRBD2. Germline-derived CDR1 and CDR2 are MGHRA and YSYEKL. CDR3 length: 17 amino acids. V dropped 1 base and J dropped 2; count of bases not matched to a gene: 7. CDR3: CASSQGAASGITDTQYF. The CDR3 DNA is TGCGCCAGCAGCCAAGGGGCGGCTAGCGGGATCACAGATACGCAGTATTTT.

This clonotype showed up just a few times. This CDR3 is CASSHSDETQYF. The CDR3 DNA reads TGTGCCAGCAGTCATTCCGATGAGACCCAGTACTTC. This chain joins TRBV28 and TRBJ2-5, with D uncertain. The CDR3 has 12 amino acids. Germline values: CDR1 MDHEN, CDR2 SYDVKM. V shed 5 bases and J shed 5 bases, with 9 bases lying between them.

This clonotype was seen at least ten times. This chain joins TRBV20-1 and TRBJ2-7; 13 nucleotides align to TRBD2. Per the germline V gene, CDR1 is DFQATT and CDR2 is SNEGSKA (reference sequence). The V and J ends lost 3 bases and 3 bases, in that order; junction bases with no gene match: 5. The CDR3 consists of 15 residues. CDR3 DNA sequence: TGCAGTGCTAGGGGAACTAGCGGGAGGGACTACGAGCAGTACTTC. It is translated as CSARGTSGRDYEQYF.

This clonotype appeared many times. The chain links TRBV11-3 to TRBJ2-5; D gene unclear. The CDR3 spans 13 residues. V lost 3 bases to trimming and J lost 1 base, with 6 bases between them. Germline CDR1 is SGHNT and CDR2 is YENEEA. CDR3 protein: CASSLSVQETQYF. CDR3 DNA sequence: TGTGCCAGCAGCTTGTCAGTCCAAGAGACCCAGTACTTC.

This clonotype was seen at least ten times. The rearrangement uses TRBV6-1 and TRBJ2-5; unclear D gene. Trimming removed 7 bases at V and 3 bases at J, with 18 bases between. This CDR3 has 15 residues. Per germline, CDR1 MNHNS and CDR2 SASEGT. DNA for the CDR3: TGTGCCAGCACTCTGAAGAAGGCGGATGAAGAGACCCAGTACTTC. Its translation is CASTLKKADEETQYF.

This clonotype was seen at least ten times. This sequence joins TRBV11-2 and TRBJ2-7; D is perhaps TRBD1 (6 bases). V gave up 4 bases and J gave up 5 bases, with 18 bases separating them. The CDR3 has 15 residues. Germline CDR1 SGHAT, CDR2 FQNNGV. CDR3 in DNA: TGTGCCAGCAGCTCTTACCAAACAGGGTGGGACGAGCAGTACTTC. This encodes CASSSYQTGWDEQYF.

The chain combines TRBV19 with TRBJ2-2, with D unresolved. V lost 3 bases, J lost 6 bases, and 2 bases lay in between. Germline V gene lookup returns CDR1 LNHDA and CDR2 SQIVND (reference sequence). The CDR3 totals 11 residues. CDR3 bases: TGTGCCAGTAGTATTCCCGGGGAGCTGTTTTTT. This gives the protein CASSIPGELFF.

The chain carries TRBV28 and TRBJ1-6, with no clear D. Germline V gene data show CDR1 as MDHEN and CDR2 as SYDVKM. Trimming pared 3 bases from V and 8 bases from J, leaving 5 bases between. The CDR3 extends over 12 amino acids. CDR3 residues: CASSLVDSPLHF. Here the CDR3 DNA reads TGTGCCAGCAGTTTGGTAGATTCACCCCTCCACTTT.

Ten or more counts support this clonotype. The chain uses TRBV6-2 or TRBV6-3 and TRBJ2-5; D is possibly TRBD1 (5 bases). Germline-derived CDR1 and CDR2 are MNHEY and SVGEGT. The CDR3 has 14 residues. Between the trimmed V and J ends, which lost 6 bases and 4 bases, there was a span of 15 bases. CDR3 amino acids: CASRKGLGSETQYF. The CDR3 nucleotides read TGTGCCAGCAGAAAGGGGCTAGGTTCAGAGACCCAGTACTTC.

This clonotype was seen at least ten times. This chain links TRBV28 with TRBJ2-7, with 7 bases that match TRBD1. Germline values: CDR1 MDHEN, CDR2 SYDVKM. This CDR3 has 14 amino acids. Germline trimming cut 6 bases from V and 0 bases from J; bases unmatched to any gene: 5. The CDR3 loop reads CASSARGPSYEQYF. The CDR3 nucleotides are TGTGCCAGCAGCGCAAGGGGGCCCTCCTACGAGCAGTACTTC.

This clonotype was detected ten times or more. The V call is TRBV4-1, the J call TRBJ2-7, with D possibly matching TRBD2 (5 bases). This CDR3 is 15 amino acids long. V lost 1 base to trimming and J lost 2 bases, with 12 bases between them. CDR1 is MGHRA, CDR2 YSYEKL, per germline. The CDR3 coding sequence is TGCGCCAGCAGCCAAGGGGAGAGGGCGGCCTACGAGCAGTACTTC. Protein sequence: CASSQGERAAYEQYF.

This clonotype was counted once. This clone may be a read error of a much larger clone one base away. The V and J genes are TRBV2 and TRBJ2-7; the D is unclear. Per germline, CDR1 SNHLY and CDR2 FYNNEI. The CDR3 runs to 15 residues. CDR3 loop: CASKTESPFSYEQCF. The CDR3 nucleotides read TGTGCCAGCAAGACCGAGTCCCCTTTTTCCTACGAGCAGTGCTTC. The variable domain in full, with the rest retrieved from reference TRBV2 and TRBJ2-7, is EPEVTQTPSHQVTQMGQEVILRCVPISNHLYFYWYRQILGQKVEFLVSFYNNEISEKSEIFDDQFSVERPDGSNFTLKIRSTKLEDSAMYFCASKTESPFSYEQCFGPGTRLTVT.

This clonotype was observed many times. This chain uses TRBV5-1 with TRBJ2-7; D is uncertain. V shed 1 base and J shed 2 bases, with 4 bases lying between them. CDR1 is SGHRS, CDR2 YFSETQ, per germline. The CDR3 has 12 amino acids. The DNA of the CDR3 is TGCGCCAGCAGCTTGCGACCCTACGAGCAGTACTTC. Its protein product is CASSLRPYEQYF.

This clonotype was observed at least ten times. The V and J genes are TRBV5-5 and TRBJ2-3; D unclear. This CDR3 is built from 14 residues. Germline-derived CDR1 and CDR2 are SGHKS and YYEKEE (reference sequence). Trimming shortened V by 2 bases and J by 3 bases, and 10 bases separated the two germline ends. Here the CDR3 DNA reads TGTGCCAGCAGCTTTTTCGGGCAAACAGATACGCAGTATTTT. Translated: CASSFFGQTDTQYF. The entire variable domain, with the rest obtained from reference TRBV5-5 and TRBJ2-3, is as follows: DAGVTQSPTHLIKTRGQQVTLRCSPISGHKSVSWYQQVLGQGPQFIFQYYEKEERGRGNFPDRFSARQFPNYSSELNVNALLLGDSALYLCASSFFGQTDTQYFGPGTRLTVL.

The chain is built from TRBV6-2 or TRBV6-3 and TRBJ2-7; D is ambiguous. The CDR3 has 15 amino acids. V gave up 7 bases and J gave up 4 bases, with 20 bases separating them. Germline lookup yields CDR1 MNHEY and CDR2 SVGEGT. The CDR3 DNA sequence: TGTGCCAGCACCAGAGGTCTCATTAGGCCTTACGAGCAGTACTTC. Protein product: CASTRGLIRPYEQYF.

This clonotype was picked up many times. The rearrangement links TRBV28 to TRBJ2-7; the D is unclear. Trimming pared 3 bases from V and 7 bases from J, leaving 7 bases between. The CDR3 contains 11 residues. Germline V gene data show CDR1 as MDHEN and CDR2 as SYDVKM. Here the CDR3 DNA reads TGTGCCAGCAGTTTTTTTGGGGAGCAGTACTTC. Translating gives CASSFFGEQYF.

This chain connects TRBV6-1 to TRBJ2-1; no firm D call. This CDR3 region has 12 residues. Germline V gene sequence: CDR1 MNHNS, CDR2 SASEGT. V was pared by 8 bases and J by 1 base, with 6 bases between. The chain's CDR3 is CASQTSYNEQFF. CDR3 nucleotides: TGTGCCAGCCAAACATCCTACAATGAGCAGTTCTTC.

This clonotype has at least ten counts. The chain carries TRBV12-3 or TRBV12-4 and TRBJ1-2; D unclear. Deletions cut 5 bases from V and 7 bases from J, with 14 bases between. The CDR3 spans 13 residues. CDR3 in amino acids: CASSRLRTGGYTF. Here the CDR3 DNA reads TGTGCCAGCAGTCGACTCCGAACTGGTGGCTACACCTTC.

The chain is built from TRBV30 and TRBJ2-7; the D is unclear. Trimming cost V 0 bases and J 5 bases, with 11 bases left between them. The CDR3 length is 13 residues. The germline gives CDR1 GTSNPN, CDR2 SVGIG (reference sequence). The CDR3 DNA sequence: TGTGCCTGGAGTGTAAAGGGTCGGGACGAGCAGTACTTC. This encodes CAWSVKGRDEQYF.

This clonotype appeared many times. V gene TRBV2 combines with J gene TRBJ2-1, with 11 bases matching TRBD1. Trimming took 7 bases from V and 6 from J; bases not matched to a gene: 8. In germline, CDR1 is SNHLY, CDR2 FYNNEI. This CDR3 is 15 amino acids long. CDR3 protein: CASNKGGQGVNEQFF. Here the CDR3 DNA reads TGTGCCAGCAACAAAGGGGGACAGGGGGTCAATGAGCAGTTCTTC.

This clonotype was recorded a few times. This rearrangement joins TRBV4-2 to TRBJ1-2; D is perhaps TRBD1 (5 bases). Germline V gene data show CDR1 as LGHNA and CDR2 as YNFKEQ. V gave up 4 bases and J gave up 8 bases, with 14 bases separating them. The CDR3 runs 13 residues. Here the CDR3 reads CASSLRAGRGYTF. CDR3 DNA: TGTGCCAGCAGCCTTAGGGCAGGGCGGGGCTACACCTTC.

The genes are TRBV9 and TRBJ2-3, with D uncertain. Per germline, CDR1 SGDLS and CDR2 YYNGEE. The CDR3 runs to 15 residues. With 0 bases removed from V and 0 bases from J, the gap between germline ends came to 8 bases. CDR3 residues: CASSVAGLSTDTQYF. The DNA for the CDR3 is TGTGCCAGCAGCGTAGCGGGCCTTAGCACAGATACGCAGTATTTT.

In its sample, this clonotype was seen many times. V usage is TRBV7-2 and J usage is TRBJ2-1; 10 bases fit TRBD1. After removal of 7 bases from V and 4 bases from J, the junction contained 4 bases not matched to a gene. The CDR3 runs 14 residues. CDR1 and CDR2 from the germline V gene are SGHTA and FQGNSA. In nucleotides, the CDR3 is TGTGCCAGCACCCCGGGACAGGGGTACAATGAGCAGTTCTTC. Protein sequence: CASTPGQGYNEQFF.

This clonotype was counted ten times or more. The chain uses TRBV29-1 and TRBJ2-1; D possibly corresponds to TRBD2 (6 bases). The germline V and J ends were trimmed by 8 bases and 1 base, with 12 bases remaining between them. Germline V gene data show CDR1 as SQVTM and CDR2 as ANQGSEA. The CDR3 loop spans 13 amino acids. Written as DNA, the CDR3 is TGCAGCTCTAGTGGGGGGTCCTACAATGAGCAGTTCTTC. Translation: CSSSGGSYNEQFF.

In this sample, this clonotype turned up many times. The chain joins TRBV12-3 or TRBV12-4 to TRBJ1-4; no reliable D call. Trimming pared 6 bases from V and 8 bases from J, leaving 13 bases between. This CDR3 contains 13 residues. CDR3 in DNA: TGTGCCAGCAGACCCACGAGGAGGGAAAAACTGTTTTTT. It yields the protein CASRPTRREKLFF.

Many counts were recorded for this clonotype. The chain uses TRBV12-3 or TRBV12-4 and TRBJ1-1, with a weak D call TRBD1 (5 bases). There are 14 residues in the CDR3. Trimming left V 2 bases short and J 4 bases short, with 11 bases between. This CDR3 reads CASSLLGGGTEAFF. CDR3 nucleotide sequence: TGTGCCAGCAGTTTATTGGGTGGGGGCACTGAAGCTTTCTTT.